This T cell receptor (beta chain) was obtained from a study of blood T cell repertoires in COVID-19. Study overall: Acute-phase and convalescent COVID-19 samples originated in the United States, Italy and Spain.

This table comes from immunoSEQ multiplex PCR, and its TCRdb copy is limited to in-frame clones, with some not included. The sample has roughly 200,000 clones, under 90% seen once. This CDR3 is built from 16 residues. The V gene's germline CDR1 is SGHDT and CDR2 YYEEEE. With V trimmed by 4 bases and J by 1 base, 7 bases remained unmatched. V gene TRBV5-6 combines with J gene TRBJ1-5, with 8 bases aligning to TRBD1. Sample: peripheral blood. The receptor was isolated from an elderly woman with COVID-19, enrolled during active disease. The chain's CDR3 is CASSRQGQGSNQPQHF. CDR3 coding DNA: TGTGCCAGCAGCCGACAAGGACAGGGAAGCAATCAGCCCCAGCATTTT.